This passage covers 30 T cell receptor beta chains from one sample sequenced in a study of blood T cell repertoires in COVID-19. Sequencing was performed with immunoSEQ multiplex PCR; in TCRdb, only in-frame clones are kept and a portion is missing. The sample lists 200,000 or so clones; about 84% were seen once. The sample consisted of peripheral blood. All receptors derive from a woman aged 30 to 39 with acute or convalescent COVID-19.

The rearrangement joins TRBV24-1 to TRBJ1-1; D is possibly TRBD1 (5 bases). The CDR3 is 11 residues long. Germline V gene data show CDR1 as KGHDR and CDR2 as SFDVKD. Trimming cost V 11 bases and J 5 bases, with 11 bases left between them. The CDR3 DNA follows: TGTGCCATCGGGACTCCTACTGAAGCTTTCTTT. It yields the protein CAIGTPTEAFF.

In nucleotides, the CDR3 is TGTGCCAGCAGCCAACCAGCGGGAGTGACAGATACGCAGTATTTT. It translates to CASSQPAGVTDTQYF. The chain has TRBV4-2 and TRBJ2-3, with TRBD2 matching 8 bases. Trimming took 2 bases from V and 3 from J; bases not matched to a gene: 4. The CDR3 consists of 15 residues. Germline CDR1 LGHNA, CDR2 YNFKEQ.

The chain employs TRBV3-1 (or the pseudogene TRBV3-2) and TRBJ2-7; D may be TRBD2 (6 bases). This CDR3 is built from 18 residues. Trimming cost V 5 bases and J 6 bases, with 29 bases left between them. Looked up from germline, CDR1 is LGHDT and CDR2 is YNNKEL (reference sequence). CDR3 in amino acids: CASSGEGTGASRRAEQYF. The CDR3 DNA reads TGTGCCAGCAGCGGAGAAGGTACGGGAGCCTCCCGCCGAGCCGAGCAGTACTTC.

The chain links TRBV20-1 to TRBJ2-2, with D possibly being TRBD2 (5 bases). There are 10 residues in the CDR3. With 3 bases removed from V and 9 bases from J, the gap between germline ends came to 5 bases. The germline V gene encodes CDR1 DFQATT and CDR2 SNEGSKA (reference sequence). CDR3 bases: TGCAGTGCTAGGACTAGGGAGCTGTTTTTT. This codes for CSARTRELFF.

CDR3 residues: CASSPRGLGGYNEQFF. The DNA for the CDR3 is TGTGCCAGCAGCCCCAGGGGACTAGGGGGTTACAATGAGCAGTTCTTC. The V and J genes are TRBV27 and TRBJ2-1; 8 bases map to TRBD2. Per germline, CDR1 MNHEY and CDR2 SMNVEV (reference sequence). The CDR3 is made up of 16 amino acids. V dropped 6 bases and J dropped 4; count of bases not matched to a gene: 11.

V and J are TRBV7-9 and TRBJ1-1, with D unresolved. The CDR3 is 14 amino acids. Germline V gene data show CDR1 as SEHNR and CDR2 as FQNEAQ (reference sequence). The ends were cut back, 5 bases at V and 5 bases at J, with 15 bases in the middle. CDR3 coding DNA: TGTGCCAGCAGCCACGAACCGAGTTCGACTGAAGCTTTCTTT. Amino acids: CASSHEPSSTEAFF. Full variable domain (remainder filled in from reference TRBV7-9 and TRBJ1-1): DTGVSQNPRHKITKRGQNVTFRCDPISEHNRLYWYRQTLGQGPEFLTYFQNEAQLEKSRLLSDRFSAERPKGSFSTLEIQRTEQGDSAMYLCASSHEPSSTEAFFGQGTRLTVV.

The chain is built from TRBV9 and TRBJ2-3, with 7 bases matching TRBD2. CDR1 and CDR2 from the germline V gene are SGDLS and YYNGEE. With V trimmed by 0 bases and J by 9 bases, 10 bases remained unmatched. The CDR3 loop spans 15 amino acids. Here the CDR3 reads CASSVALGGRKTQYF. DNA of the CDR3: TGTGCCAGCAGCGTAGCTTTGGGGGGGAGGAAGACGCAGTATTTT.

This sequence joins TRBV4-3 and TRBJ2-1; possible D gene TRBD1, 5 bases. The CDR3 is made up of 15 amino acids. V shed 2 bases and J shed 5 bases, with 13 bases lying between them. Germline V gene sequence: CDR1 LGHNA, CDR2 YSLEER. The CDR3 region has the DNA TGCGCCAGCAGCCAAAGAGTCAGGGTACACAATGAGCAGTTCTTC. Translation: CASSQRVRVHNEQFF.

This clone showed up just a few times. J is TRBJ2-7 and V is TRBV6-6; D perhaps matches TRBD1 (5 bases). Germline V gene sequence: CDR1 MNHNY, CDR2 SVGAGI (reference sequence). The CDR3 runs 13 residues. Trimming left V 6 bases short and J 0 bases short, with 9 bases between. The CDR3 reads CASSRVYSYEQYF. The CDR3 DNA reads TGTGCCAGCAGCAGGGTTTACTCCTACGAGCAGTACTTC.

The chain recombines TRBV3-1 (or the pseudogene TRBV3-2) with TRBJ2-1; 9 bases fit TRBD2. J gave up 7 bases and V 1 base, and 11 bases lay outside the gene matches. There are 17 residues in the CDR3. Germline V gives CDR1 LGHDT, CDR2 YNNKEL (reference sequence). The CDR3 nucleotides read TGTGCCAGCAGCCAAGTATGGTCGGCGGGAGGGAGAAATGAGCAGTTCTTC. Protein: CASSQVWSAGGRNEQFF.

The chain employs TRBV28 and TRBJ1-6; D unclear. From germline, CDR1 is MDHEN and CDR2 SYDVKM. V was shortened by 10 bases and J by 7 bases, with 8 bases between the two germline ends. The CDR3 loop spans 11 amino acids. The CDR3 bases are TGTGCCACCCAGGTCAATTCACCCCTCCACTTT. The encoded protein is CATQVNSPLHF.

This clone was seen a few times. Different DNA sequences within this sample yield the same CDR3. The CDR3 DNA reads TGTGCCAGCAGGGGAACAGGGAATCAGCCCCAGCATTTT. Protein: CASRGTGNQPQHF. The V call is TRBV12-3 or TRBV12-4, the J call TRBJ1-5; a possible D gene is TRBD1 (6 bases). Trimming shortened V by 6 bases and J by 4 bases, and 10 bases separated the two germline ends. This CDR3 region has 13 residues.

The CDR3 here is CASSLPYRGEQYF. The CDR3 coding sequence is TGTGCCAGCAGTTTACCGTACAGGGGCGAGCAGTACTTC. The chain combines TRBV28 with TRBJ2-7, with 7 bases matching TRBD1. CDR1 is MDHEN, CDR2 SYDVKM, per germline. This CDR3 has 13 amino acids. V was pared by 2 bases and J by 6 bases, with 4 bases of the junction left unmatched.

The chain is built from TRBV27 and TRBJ2-7; 7 nucleotides match TRBD1. The CDR3 sequence is 15 residues long. V gave up 5 bases and J gave up 3 bases; unmatched junction bases: 10. The germline V gene encodes CDR1 MNHEY and CDR2 SMNVEV (reference sequence). The CDR3 nucleotides read TGTGCCAGCAGTAGAATCATGGGACAGTTCTACGAGCAGTACTTC. Translation gives CASSRIMGQFYEQYF.

This sequence joins TRBV19 and TRBJ1-2; maybe TRBD1 (5 bases). Germline loops: CDR1 LNHDA, CDR2 SQIVND (reference sequence). With 5 bases removed from V and 8 bases from J, the gap between germline ends came to 12 bases. The CDR3 is 12 amino acids. CDR3 in DNA: TGTGCCAGTAGTGACAGTTCTTACGGCTACACCTTC. Translating it yields CASSDSSYGYTF.

This chain connects TRBV11-2 to TRBJ1-6, with 8 bases identical to TRBD1. The CDR3 runs 15 residues. Germline lookup yields CDR1 SGHAT and CDR2 FQNNGV. V trimming: 4 bases; J trimming: 6 bases; junction bases outside the gene matches: 5. Here the CDR3 DNA reads TGTGCCAGCAGCTCACCAGGGGGCCGTAATTCACCCCTCCACTTT. Amino acid sequence: CASSSPGGRNSPLHF.

The chain joins TRBV6-5 to TRBJ2-3; 7 bases fit TRBD1. CDR1 MNHEY and CDR2 SVGAGI come from the germline V gene. The CDR3 runs to 15 residues. The junction had 6 bases not matched to a gene; V was cut back by 6 bases and J by 0 bases. The CDR3 sequence: CASRSGQPSTDTQYF. The CDR3 DNA is TGTGCCAGCAGGTCGGGACAGCCTAGCACAGATACGCAGTATTTT.

Only a few counts were recorded for this clone. The rearrangement uses TRBV5-4 and TRBJ2-7; possibly TRBD1 for D (6 bases). Germline loops: CDR1 SGHNT, CDR2 YYREEE (reference sequence). The CDR3 runs to 15 residues. The V end lost 0 bases, the J end lost 4 bases, and 14 bases lay between the germline ends. The CDR3 loop is CASSLEQGRAYEQYF. The DNA for the CDR3 is TGTGCCAGCAGCTTGGAGCAGGGGCGGGCTTACGAGCAGTACTTC.

This rearrangement joins TRBV9 to TRBJ1-1; D is possibly TRBD1 (6 bases). The CDR3 contains 15 residues. Germline lookup yields CDR1 SGDLS and CDR2 YYNGEE. V was trimmed by 6 bases and J by 0 bases, leaving 15 bases between them. DNA for the CDR3: TGTGCCAGCACAACCGGGGGGGCCTTGAACACTGAAGCTTTCTTT. Translating gives CASTTGGALNTEAFF.

The V and J genes are TRBV6-4 and TRBJ1-1; TRBD1 might be the D (5 bases). This CDR3 contains 13 residues. Trimming stripped 3 bases from V and 2 bases from J, with 7 bases between. Germline V gene lookup returns CDR1 MRHNA and CDR2 SNTAGT. The CDR3 DNA follows: TGTGCCAGCAGTGAAAGGGGAAACACTGAAGCTTTCTTT. This encodes CASSERGNTEAFF.

This clone was observed a few times. The chain is built from TRBV3-1 (or the pseudogene TRBV3-2) and TRBJ1-3, with D perhaps matching TRBD1 (5 bases). V dropped 4 bases and J dropped 4 bases, with 14 bases sitting between them. CDR1 LGHDT and CDR2 YNNKEL come from the germline V gene (reference sequence). CDR3 length: 15 amino acids. Here the CDR3 DNA reads TGTGCCAGCAGCCCCGGGGGGACCGCCGGAAACACCATATATTTT. It is translated as CASSPGGTAGNTIYF.

This chain connects TRBV12-5 to TRBJ2-1, with TRBD1 matching over 7 bases. Germline V CDR1 and CDR2: LGHNT, FRNRAP. The CDR3 runs to 16 residues. Trimming removed 0 bases from V and 4 bases from J; junction bases left unmatched: 6. The CDR3 region is CASGLVLGDSYNEQFF. The CDR3 DNA follows: TGTGCTAGTGGTTTGGTACTTGGGGACAGTTACAATGAGCAGTTCTTC.

The chain has TRBV7-8 and TRBJ1-2, with D maybe TRBD1 (6 bases). The CDR3 has 13 amino acids. V gave up 2 bases and J gave up 8 bases, with 12 bases separating them. Germline CDR1 SGHVS, CDR2 FQNEAQ. CDR3 nucleotides: TGTGCCAGCAGCTTAATGGAAGGGGGAGGCTACACCTTC. Protein: CASSLMEGGGYTF.

This sequence joins TRBV2 and TRBJ1-5, with D hard to call. Trimming removed 8 bases from V and 6 bases from J, with 14 bases in between. In germline, CDR1 is SNHLY, CDR2 FYNNEI. CDR3 length equals 13 residues. CDR3 loop: CASSPNEVQPQHF. CDR3 sequence (DNA): TGTGCCAGCTCCCCGAACGAGGTTCAGCCCCAGCATTTT.

In this sample, this clone turned up once. Here the CDR3 DNA reads TGTGCCAGCAGCCCCGGACGGGAACCCACCGGGGAGCTGTTTTTT. Translated: CASSPGREPTGELFF. J is TRBJ2-2 and V is TRBV6-4, with D possibly being TRBD2 (5 bases). Germline V gives CDR1 MRHNA, CDR2 SNTAGT. Trimming removed 6 bases at V and 4 bases at J, with 15 bases between. The CDR3 runs 15 residues.

The gene calls are TRBV11-2 and TRBJ2-5, with a possible D match to TRBD2 (6 bases). Trimming cost V 3 bases and J 4 bases, with 9 bases left between them. Germline V CDR1 and CDR2: SGHAT, FQNNGV. This CDR3 has 13 residues. The CDR3: CASSFLGGETQYF. In DNA form, the CDR3 reads TGTGCCAGCAGCTTTTTGGGGGGAGAGACCCAGTACTTC.

This clone was counted between two and nine times. V is TRBV6-2 or TRBV6-3 and J is TRBJ1-2; D gene unclear. In germline, CDR1 is MNHEY, CDR2 SVGEGT. Between the trimmed V and J ends, which lost 6 bases and 4 bases, there was a span of 9 bases. The CDR3 is 12 amino acids. CDR3 coding DNA: TGTGCCAGCAGCGGAGGTCCCTATGGCTACACCTTC. Translating gives CASSGGPYGYTF.

V gene TRBV7-2 combines with J gene TRBJ1-2; D is possibly TRBD1 (5 bases). The CDR3 is 15 residues long. Trimming left V 3 bases short and J 0 bases short, with 11 bases between. Germline CDR1 and CDR2: SGHTA and FQGNSA. The DNA of the CDR3 is TGTGCCAGCAGCTTGGAAGGGGTTCCTAACTATGGCTACACCTTC. It specifies CASSLEGVPNYGYTF.

The chain uses TRBV7-9 and TRBJ1-2; the D is unclear. Trimming took off 5 bases at V and 1 base at J, with 8 bases between the two ends. The CDR3 sequence is 13 residues long. Germline CDR1 and CDR2: SEHNR and FQNEAQ (reference sequence). The CDR3 here is CASSTNRNYGYTF. CDR3 nucleotide sequence: TGTGCCAGCAGCACAAACCGTAACTATGGCTACACCTTC.

This chain uses TRBV7-2 with TRBJ1-1; D remains ambiguous. CDR1 is SGHTA and CDR2 is FQGNSA in the germline V gene. V gave up 2 bases and J gave up 2 bases, with 6 bases separating them. This CDR3 is 13 amino acids long. Written as DNA, the CDR3 is TGTGCCAGCAGCTTATGGCAAAACACTGAAGCTTTCTTT. This sequence encodes CASSLWQNTEAFF. The whole variable domain, remainder taken from reference TRBV7-2 and TRBJ1-1, is GAGVSQSPSNKVTEKGKDVELRCDPISGHTALYWYRQSLGQGLEFLIYFQGNSAPDKSGLPSDRFSAERTGGSVSTLTIQRTQQEDSAVYLCASSLWQNTEAFFGQGTRLTVV.